Below, 24 T cell receptor beta chains from the same sample are listed, as sequenced in a study of T cells in Graves' hyperthyroidism and ophthalmopathy. Amplified regions were TCR beta CDR3 sequences from RNA transcripts. The TCR CDR3 first-round RT-PCR relied on the HTBI primer set. TCRdb re-called the multiplex PCR reads with MiXCR, one entry per CDR3 protein. The sample consists of approximately 720,000 distinct CDR3 sequences, 18% of them appearing once. Sequencing was carried out using blood. These receptors all stem from a woman aged 45-65 years with Graves' hyperthyroidism that later progressed to Graves' ophthalmopathy.

V is TRBV15 and J is TRBJ1-6; 7 bases align to TRBD1. Germline V gene sequence: CDR1 LNHNV, CDR2 YYDKDF (reference sequence). This CDR3 contains 19 residues. The junction had 16 bases not matched to a gene; V was cut back by 1 base and J by 7 bases. The CDR3 region has the DNA TGTGCCACCAGCAGAGTCGGCCCCACGATGACAGGGCGGAATTCACCCCTCCACTTT. This encodes CATSRVGPTMTGRNSPLHF.

The table lists this clonotype with a few counts. This chain joins TRBV6-1 and TRBJ2-1, with no clear D. This CDR3 contains 13 residues. Trimming cost V 6 bases and J 6 bases, with 12 bases left between them. Germline loops: CDR1 MNHNS, CDR2 SASEGT. CDR3 sequence: CASRHEPSNEQFF. CDR3 in DNA: TGTGCCAGCAGGCATGAGCCTTCCAATGAGCAGTTCTTC.

This clonotype was detected many times. V and J are TRBV3-1 and TRBJ1-1; D gene unclear. Germline CDR1 is LGHDT and CDR2 is YNNKEL (reference sequence). CDR3 size: 14 residues. V was cut by 3 bases and J by 0 bases, with 8 bases left in between. CDR3 sequence reads: CASSQGRMNTEAFF. The CDR3 DNA follows: TGTGCCAGCAGCCAGGGGAGGATGAACACTGAAGCTTTCTTT.

The V and J genes are TRBV20-1 and TRBJ2-1; 11 bases match TRBD2. After removal of 3 bases from V and 3 bases from J, the junction contained 7 bases not matched to a gene. From germline, CDR1 is DFQATT and CDR2 SNEGSKA (reference sequence). The CDR3 spans 16 residues. The CDR3 protein is CSASDPSGGFYNEQFF. DNA of the CDR3: TGCAGTGCTAGTGACCCTAGCGGGGGGTTCTACAATGAGCAGTTCTTC.

This clonotype has just a few counts. The CDR3 reads CASNPGTSTSYNEQFF. In nucleotides, the CDR3 is TGTGCCAGCAACCCCGGGACTAGCACTTCCTACAATGAGCAGTTCTTC. This sequence joins TRBV12-3 or TRBV12-4 and TRBJ2-1, with TRBD2 identical over 9 bases. The CDR3 has 16 amino acids. V shed 7 bases and J 1 base; nucleotides not matched to a gene: 8.

This clonotype was observed many times. The chain uses TRBV2 and TRBJ1-4; D uncertain. The CDR3 spans 13 residues. Trimming pared 6 bases from V and 7 bases from J, leaving 12 bases between. Per the germline V gene, CDR1 is SNHLY and CDR2 is FYNNEI. Here the CDR3 reads CASRKGLVEKLFF. The CDR3 DNA follows: TGTGCCAGCAGGAAAGGACTCGTTGAAAAACTGTTTTTT.

The gene calls are TRBV4-1 and TRBJ1-5, with no clear D. This CDR3 is built from 13 residues. Trimming shortened V by 4 bases and J by 4 bases, and 8 bases separated the two germline ends. Germline CDR1 reads MGHRA; CDR2 reads YSYEKL. CDR3 coding DNA: TGCGCCAGCAGCCCCGACCATAATCAGCCCCAGCATTTT. Its translation is CASSPDHNQPQHF.

There are a few counts of this clonotype. The genes are TRBV7-2 and TRBJ2-7, with D unresolved. Between the trimmed V and J ends, which lost 4 bases and 3 bases, there was a span of 13 bases. Looked up from germline, CDR1 is SGHTA and CDR2 is FQGNSA. The CDR3 runs to 14 residues. The CDR3 protein is CASSSVMANYEQYF. In nucleotides, the CDR3 is TGTGCCAGCAGCTCAGTCATGGCGAACTACGAGCAGTACTTC.

This clonotype was recorded many times. This chain connects TRBV5-1 to TRBJ1-2; maybe TRBD1 (6 bases). Trimming left V 0 bases short and J 7 bases short, with 16 bases between. Looked up from germline, CDR1 is SGHRS and CDR2 is YFSETQ. This CDR3 is 15 amino acids long. The CDR3: CASSLVAGDTRGYTF. The DNA for the CDR3 is TGCGCCAGCAGCTTGGTGGCAGGGGACACTCGTGGCTACACCTTC.

This clonotype was detected ten times or more. The chain joins TRBV27 to TRBJ1-2; D gene ambiguous. Germline V lookup: CDR1 MNHEY, CDR2 SMNVEV (reference sequence). V lost 5 bases, J lost 2 bases, and 21 bases lay in between. The CDR3 has 17 residues. The CDR3 coding sequence is TGTGCCAGCAGTCTATTCGCCTCAAAGGGCAGGAACTATGGCTACACCTTC. Translating gives CASSLFASKGRNYGYTF.

This clonotype was observed a few times. The J gene is TRBJ2-3, the V gene TRBV6-6; tentatively, D is TRBD1 (6 bases). The CDR3 length is 19 residues. Germline V gene lookup returns CDR1 MNHNY and CDR2 SVGAGI (reference sequence). V dropped 2 bases and J dropped 0 bases, with 21 bases sitting between them. CDR3 sequence: CASSYRFYGTTTSTDTQYF. Here the CDR3 DNA reads TGTGCCAGCAGTTACCGCTTTTACGGGACAACCACTAGCACAGATACGCAGTATTTT.

This clonotype was counted at least ten times. The chain has TRBV11-2 and TRBJ2-4; TRBD2 is a possible D gene (6 bases). CDR1 is SGHAT and CDR2 is FQNNGV in the germline V gene. Trimming took 4 bases from V and 0 from J, leaving 10 bases between them. The CDR3 spans 15 residues. CDR3 DNA sequence: TGTGCCAGCAGCTACCAGGGACTAGCCAAAAACATTCAGTACTTC. Translation gives CASSYQGLAKNIQYF.

V gene TRBV9 combines with J gene TRBJ2-1, with a tentative D call TRBD1 (6 bases). The length of the CDR3 is 13 residues. V was shortened by 6 bases and J by 9 bases, with 16 bases between the two germline ends. Germline CDR1 and CDR2: SGDLS and YYNGEE. The CDR3 reads CASTTTGLVEQFF. In nucleotides, the CDR3 is TGTGCCAGCACCACCACAGGGCTCGTTGAGCAGTTCTTC.

This clonotype has just a few counts. V is TRBV6-1 and J is TRBJ1-1; D call uncertain. The germline CDR1 and CDR2 sequences are MNHNS and SASEGT. The CDR3 is 13 amino acids. Trimming pared 7 bases from V and 4 bases from J, leaving 13 bases between. In DNA form, the CDR3 reads TGTGCCAGCATGGGATATCTCGTCACTGAAGCTTTCTTT. Protein product: CASMGYLVTEAFF.

This clonotype was seen many times. V and J are TRBV3-1 and TRBJ2-5, with 9 bases fitting TRBD2. The ends lost 0 bases at V and 0 bases at J; junction bases unmatched: 8. Per the germline V gene, CDR1 is LGHDT and CDR2 is YNNKEL (reference sequence). CDR3 length: 18 amino acids. The CDR3 region is CASSQDFGASGDQETQYF. CDR3 DNA: TGTGCCAGCAGCCAAGATTTCGGCGCTAGCGGGGACCAAGAGACCCAGTACTTC.

There are many counts of this clonotype. J is TRBJ2-7 and V is TRBV12-5; D gene uncertain. The CDR3 runs to 11 residues. V was shortened by 3 bases and J by 2 bases, with 2 bases between the two germline ends. Germline V CDR1 and CDR2: LGHNT, FRNRAP. The CDR3 here is CASGFAYEQYF. Written as DNA, the CDR3 is TGTGCTAGTGGTTTCGCCTACGAGCAGTACTTC.

In its sample, this clonotype was seen many times. The V gene is TRBV6-1, the J gene TRBJ2-2; D call uncertain. V was shortened by 5 bases and J by 4 bases, with 14 bases between the two germline ends. The CDR3 totals 15 residues. Germline CDR1 is MNHNS and CDR2 is SASEGT. CDR3 residues: CASSPTLGGTGELFF. CDR3 sequence (DNA): TGTGCCAGCAGTCCCACCTTGGGTGGCACCGGGGAGCTGTTTTTT.

A few counts support this clonotype. The J gene is TRBJ2-1, the V gene TRBV5-8; 13 bases fit TRBD2. Trimming took 4 bases from V and 9 from J; bases not matched to a gene: 4. Germline CDR1 is SGHTS and CDR2 is YDEGEE. The CDR3 is 14 amino acids. CDR3 protein: CASSRTSGGLEQFF. The CDR3 coding sequence is TGTGCCAGCAGCCGGACTAGCGGGGGCCTTGAGCAGTTCTTC.

V and J are TRBV30 and TRBJ2-3; TRBD2 matches at 7 bases. V lost 3 bases to trimming and J lost 3 bases; unmatched junction nucleotides: 6. This CDR3 is built from 14 residues. CDR1 is GTSNPN, CDR2 SVGIG, per germline (reference sequence). Here the CDR3 DNA reads TGTGCCTGGAGGAAGCGGGGAGGGACAGATACGCAGTATTTT. Its protein is CAWRKRGGTDTQYF.

Points on this clonotype: This sequence may be a read error, since a much larger clone differs from it by one base. This chain uses TRBV3-1 with TRBJ1-2, with a weak D call TRBD1 (6 bases). The V and J ends lost 8 bases and 4 bases respectively, with 17 bases between them. CDR3 length: 14 residues. Germline V CDR1 and CDR2: LGHDT, YNNKEL (reference sequence). The CDR3 nucleotides read TGTGCCAGCGCCGAGGGGGGGCGGGGCTATGGCTACACCTTC. Translated, it gives CASAEGGRGYGYTF.

This clonotype was counted ten times or more. A read error may produce the germline difference seen at one junction end. V gene TRBV5-1 combines with J gene TRBJ1-2; D remains unclear. Germline CDR1 SGHRS, CDR2 YFSETQ. This CDR3 region has 13 residues. The CDR3 nucleotides are TGTGCCAGCAGCTTAGAAGGGAACTATGGCTACACCTTC. This codes for CASSLEGNYGYTF.

The chain is built from TRBV11-2 and TRBJ1-2, with D possibly TRBD1 on 5 matching bases. The CDR3 sequence is 15 residues long. CDR1 and CDR2 (germline): SGHAT, FQNNGV. V shed 2 bases and J shed 3 bases, with 13 bases lying between them. The CDR3 DNA reads as TGTGCCAGCAGCTTATCTCTAGACAGTTACTATGGCTACACCTTC. Translation: CASSLSLDSYYGYTF.

This clonotype turned up a few times. This rearrangement joins TRBV4-1 to TRBJ2-3; TRBD2 agrees at 9 bases. CDR3 size: 16 residues. Germline V gene data show CDR1 as MGHRA and CDR2 as YSYEKL. The junction had 6 bases not matched to a gene; V was cut back by 5 bases and J by 0 bases. CDR3 sequence: CASSSLAGFSTDTQYF. The DNA for the CDR3 is TGCGCCAGCAGCTCTCTAGCGGGGTTTAGCACAGATACGCAGTATTTT.

In this sample, this clonotype turned up many times. The chain links TRBV5-1 to TRBJ1-1; 8 bases match TRBD1. The CDR3 has 14 residues. Per the germline V gene, CDR1 is SGHRS and CDR2 is YFSETQ. V shed 9 bases, J shed 1 base, and the junction held 8 bases outside the gene matches. This chain's CDR3 is CATKGQDSNTEAFF. The DNA of the CDR3 is TGCGCCACTAAGGGACAGGACTCGAACACTGAAGCTTTCTTT. Full variable domain (missing parts from reference TRBV5-1 and TRBJ1-1): KAGVTQTPRYLIKTRGQQVTLSCSPISGHRSVSWYQQTPGQGLQFLFEYFSETQRNKGNFPGRFSGRQFSNSRSEMNVSTLELGDSALYLCATKGQDSNTEAFFGQGTRLTVV.